This TCR beta chain was sequenced in a study of preoperative IRX-2 immunotherapy in early breast cancer. Trimming removed 5 bases at V and 5 bases at J, with 16 bases between. The CDR3 is 15 amino acids. Germline V CDR1 and CDR2: SGHNT, YENEEA. Sequencing used immunoSEQ multiplex PCR; TCRdb keeps in-frame clones, though not all of them. Counted here are a few thousand clones, around 80% occurring once; the ten biggest clones make up around 5.8%. Treatment noted: preoperative locoregional IRX-2 cytokine immunotherapy. This phase Ib study tested locoregional IRX-2 cytokine immunotherapy given before surgery.

Sequenced material: tumor tissue, taken before IRX-2 immunotherapy. The chain links TRBV11-3 to TRBJ2-1; a possible D gene is TRBD2 (6 bases). The origin of this receptor is a human donor with breast cancer. The DNA for the CDR3 is TGTGCCAGCAGCCCAACTCGGCCGGGGGACAATGAGCAGTTCTTC. It is translated as CASSPTRPGDNEQFF.